Following are 6 T cell receptor beta chains from one sample sequenced in a study of CD8 T cells in Susac syndrome. RNA, at roughly 0.45 to 1 ug, was reverse transcribed with random hexamers. TCRdb called the immunoSEQ multiplex PCR reads again in MiXCR, with one record for every CDR3 protein. The sample consists of 150,000 to 160,000 distinct CDR3 sequences, over 85% of them appearing once. Sequenced sample: CD8+ T cells from PBMCs. All receptors come from a human donor with multiple sclerosis.

J is TRBJ2-1 and V is TRBV4-3; D gene uncertain. Trimming pared 1 base from V and 7 bases from J, leaving 14 bases between. Per germline, CDR1 LGHNA and CDR2 YSLEER. The CDR3 has 15 residues. The CDR3 DNA sequence: TGCGCCAGCAGCCAAGGTGTCAGCTTGGGTAATGAGCAGTTCTTC. Protein sequence: CASSQGVSLGNEQFF.

This chain links TRBV5-1 with TRBJ1-1, with TRBD1 identical over 10 bases. The CDR3 is made up of 18 amino acids. Looked up from germline, CDR1 is SGHRS and CDR2 is YFSETQ. The ends lost 3 bases at V and 1 base at J; junction bases unmatched: 12. CDR3 in amino acids: CASSSGGRTGGPNTEAFF. CDR3 bases: TGCGCCAGCAGCTCCGGGGGCCGGACAGGGGGACCGAACACTGAAGCTTTCTTT.

V gene TRBV25-1 combines with J gene TRBJ1-1; D unresolved. Germline V gives CDR1 MGHDK, CDR2 SYGVNS. CDR3 length: 12 residues. Trimming shortened V by 6 bases and J by 1 base, and 6 bases separated the two germline ends. CDR3 residues: CASRSGNTEAFF. For the CDR3, the DNA is TGTGCCAGCAGATCGGGGAACACTGAAGCTTTCTTT.

This chain uses TRBV5-1 with TRBJ1-2, with D possibly matching TRBD1 (6 bases). The germline V gene has CDR1 SGHRS and CDR2 YFSETQ. The CDR3 contains 14 residues. Trimming removed 4 bases from V and 6 bases from J, with 16 bases in between. CDR3: CASSQPTGNDGYTF. CDR3 DNA: TGCGCCAGCAGCCAACCCACAGGGAATGATGGCTACACCTTC. Filled out from reference TRBV5-1 and TRBJ1-2, the complete variable domain reads KAGVTQTPRYLIKTRGQQVTLSCSPISGHRSVSWYQQTPGQGLQFLFEYFSETQRNKGNFPGRFSGRQFSNSRSEMNVSTLELGDSALYLCASSQPTGNDGYTFGSGTRLTVV.

CDR3 coding DNA: TGTGCCAGCAGTTACCTCAGGCTCTTAGGGACAGCCGACAATGAGCAGTTCTTC. Residues: CASSYLRLLGTADNEQFF. The chain carries TRBV6-2 or TRBV6-3 and TRBJ2-1; 7 bases align to TRBD1. Per germline, CDR1 MNHEY and CDR2 SVGEGT. CDR3 length: 18 amino acids. V lost 2 bases and J lost 5; bases outside the gene matches: 15.

The chain links TRBV20-1 to TRBJ2-7, with D uncertain. The V and J ends lost 1 base and 0 bases respectively, with 10 bases between them. CDR1 is DFQATT and CDR2 is SNEGSKA in the germline V gene (reference sequence). The CDR3 extends over 14 amino acids. The CDR3 DNA sequence: TGCAGTGCTAGAGGGCCCAAGAGCTCCTACGAGCAGTACTTC. Amino acid sequence: CSARGPKSSYEQYF.